What follows describes a single TCR beta chain. Its antigen remains unidentified. Following a re-call of the 5' RACE reads, TCRdb has one entry per CDR3 protein and lacks DNA. The sample totals 300,000 to 400,000 distinct CDR3 sequences. The data stem from a study of monozygotic twins with inflammatory bowel disease. Study-wide results and limits: TCRbeta inverse Simpson diversity was decreased in IBD patients versus healthy co-twins.

Sequencing input: blood. This receptor was taken from a human donor with ulcerative colitis or Crohn's disease, or a healthy co-twin of an affected twin (not recorded which).

CDR3 residues: CATSSSGAGETQYF. The genes are TRBV15 and TRBJ2-5; as DNA is missing, the TRBD1 call by TCRdb cannot be tested. The germline CDR1 and CDR2 sequences are LNHNV and YYDKDF (reference sequence). The CDR3 sequence is 14 residues long.